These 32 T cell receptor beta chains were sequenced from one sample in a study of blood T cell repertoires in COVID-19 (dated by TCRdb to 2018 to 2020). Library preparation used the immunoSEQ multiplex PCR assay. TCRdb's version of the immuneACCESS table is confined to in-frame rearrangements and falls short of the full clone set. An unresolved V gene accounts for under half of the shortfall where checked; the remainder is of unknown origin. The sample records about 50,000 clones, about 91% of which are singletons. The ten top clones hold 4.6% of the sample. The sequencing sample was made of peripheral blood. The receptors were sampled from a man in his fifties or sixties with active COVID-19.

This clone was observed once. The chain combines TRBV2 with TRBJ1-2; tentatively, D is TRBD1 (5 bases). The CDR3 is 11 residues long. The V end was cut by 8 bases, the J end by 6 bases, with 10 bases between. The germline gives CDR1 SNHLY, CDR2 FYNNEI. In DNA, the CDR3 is TGTGCCAGCTCGGGGGGAAATGGCTACACCTTC. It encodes CASSGGNGYTF. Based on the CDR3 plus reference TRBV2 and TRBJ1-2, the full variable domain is EPEVTQTPSHQVTQMGQEVILRCVPISNHLYFYWYRQILGQKVEFLVSFYNNEISEKSEIFDDQFSVERPDGSNFTLKIRSTKLEDSAMYFCASSGGNGYTFGSGTRLTVV.

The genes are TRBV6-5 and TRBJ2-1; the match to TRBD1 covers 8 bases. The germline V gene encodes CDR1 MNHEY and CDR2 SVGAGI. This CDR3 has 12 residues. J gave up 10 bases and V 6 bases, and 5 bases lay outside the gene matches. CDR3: CASRGQDWEQFF. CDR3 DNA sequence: TGTGCCAGCAGGGGACAGGACTGGGAGCAGTTCTTC.

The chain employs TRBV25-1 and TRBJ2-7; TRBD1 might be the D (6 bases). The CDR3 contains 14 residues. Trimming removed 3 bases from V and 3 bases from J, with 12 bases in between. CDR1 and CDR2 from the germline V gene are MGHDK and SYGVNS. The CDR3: CASSDTGHYYEQYF. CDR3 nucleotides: TGTGCCAGCAGTGACACGGGACACTACTACGAGCAGTACTTC.

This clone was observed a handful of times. CDR3 DNA: TGTGCCAGCAGTCCGTCGGAGGGGAGCACAGATACGCAGTATTTT. This sequence encodes CASSPSEGSTDTQYF. J is TRBJ2-3 and V is TRBV28, with a weak D call TRBD2 (6 bases). CDR1 is MDHEN, CDR2 SYDVKM, per germline. This CDR3 has 15 residues. Trimming stripped 5 bases from V and 0 bases from J, with 12 bases between.

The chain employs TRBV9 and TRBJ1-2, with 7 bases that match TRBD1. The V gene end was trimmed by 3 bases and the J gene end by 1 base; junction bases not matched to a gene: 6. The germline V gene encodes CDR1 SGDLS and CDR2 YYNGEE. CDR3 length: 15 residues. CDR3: CASSGGTANNYGYTF. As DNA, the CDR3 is TGTGCCAGCAGCGGAGGGACAGCCAATAACTATGGCTACACCTTC.

In DNA form, the CDR3 reads TGTGCCAGCAGCACAGACACCTACGAGCAGTACTTC. Its translation: CASSTDTYEQYF. The genes are TRBV2 and TRBJ2-7, with no clear D. The germline gives CDR1 SNHLY, CDR2 FYNNEI. This CDR3 contains 12 residues. The V and J ends lost 6 bases and 2 bases respectively, with 8 bases between them.

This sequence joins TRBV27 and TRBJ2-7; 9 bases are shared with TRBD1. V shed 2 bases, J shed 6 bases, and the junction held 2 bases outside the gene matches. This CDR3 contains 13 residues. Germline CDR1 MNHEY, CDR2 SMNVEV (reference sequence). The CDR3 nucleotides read TGTGCCAGCAGTTTAGGGACAGGGTTCGAGCAGTACTTC. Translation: CASSLGTGFEQYF.

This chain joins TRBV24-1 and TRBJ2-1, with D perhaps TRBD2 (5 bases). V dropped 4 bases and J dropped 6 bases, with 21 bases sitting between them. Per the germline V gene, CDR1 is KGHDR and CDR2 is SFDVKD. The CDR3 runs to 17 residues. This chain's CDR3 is CATSDSGPSRGINEQFF. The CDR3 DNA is TGTGCCACCAGTGACTCCGGGCCGTCGCGAGGGATCAATGAGCAGTTCTTC.

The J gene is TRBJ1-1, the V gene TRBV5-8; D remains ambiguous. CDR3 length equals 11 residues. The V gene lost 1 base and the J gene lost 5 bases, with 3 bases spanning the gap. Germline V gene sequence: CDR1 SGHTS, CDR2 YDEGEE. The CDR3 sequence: CASSLTTEAFF. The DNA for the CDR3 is TGTGCCAGCAGCTTGACAACTGAAGCTTTCTTT.

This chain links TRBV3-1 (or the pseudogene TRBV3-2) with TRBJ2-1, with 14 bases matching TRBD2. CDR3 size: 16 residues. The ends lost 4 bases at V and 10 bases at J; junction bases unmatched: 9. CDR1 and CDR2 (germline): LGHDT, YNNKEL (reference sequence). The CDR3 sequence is CASSPSGLAGAGEQFF. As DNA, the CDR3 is TGTGCCAGCAGCCCCTCGGGACTAGCGGGAGCTGGAGAGCAGTTCTTC.

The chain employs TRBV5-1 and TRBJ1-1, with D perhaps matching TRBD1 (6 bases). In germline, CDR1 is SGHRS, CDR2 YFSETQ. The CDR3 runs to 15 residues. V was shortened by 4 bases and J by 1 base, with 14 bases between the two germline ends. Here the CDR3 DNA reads TGCGCCAGCAGCCCGCTCCAGGGGACGAACACTGAAGCTTTCTTT. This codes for CASSPLQGTNTEAFF. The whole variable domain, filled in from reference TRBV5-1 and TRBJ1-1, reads KAGVTQTPRYLIKTRGQQVTLSCSPISGHRSVSWYQQTPGQGLQFLFEYFSETQRNKGNFPGRFSGRQFSNSRSEMNVSTLELGDSALYLCASSPLQGTNTEAFFGQGTRLTVV.

The CDR3 DNA reads TGCGCCAGCAGAAACGACAGGGTGATGGATGACGAGCAGTACTTC. Its protein product is CASRNDRVMDDEQYF. The V and J genes are TRBV10-1 and TRBJ2-7, with 7 positions matching TRBD1. V shed 6 bases, J shed 5 bases, and the junction held 13 bases outside the gene matches. The germline V gene encodes CDR1 WNHNN and CDR2 SYGVQD (reference sequence). This CDR3 has 15 amino acids.

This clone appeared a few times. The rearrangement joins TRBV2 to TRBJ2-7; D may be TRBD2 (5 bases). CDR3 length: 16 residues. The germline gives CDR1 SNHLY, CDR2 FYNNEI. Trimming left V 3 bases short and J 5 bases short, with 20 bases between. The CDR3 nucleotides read TGTGCCAGCAGTGAGCAGCTAGCCGCAATATACAACGAGCAGTACTTC. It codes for CASSEQLAAIYNEQYF.

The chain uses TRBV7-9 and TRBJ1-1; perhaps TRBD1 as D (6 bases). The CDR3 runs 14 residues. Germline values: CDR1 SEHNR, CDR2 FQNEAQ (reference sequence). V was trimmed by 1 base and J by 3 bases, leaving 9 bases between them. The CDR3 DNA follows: TGTGCCAGCAGCTTAGAAGGGGGTTACACTGAAGCTTTCTTT. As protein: CASSLEGGYTEAFF.

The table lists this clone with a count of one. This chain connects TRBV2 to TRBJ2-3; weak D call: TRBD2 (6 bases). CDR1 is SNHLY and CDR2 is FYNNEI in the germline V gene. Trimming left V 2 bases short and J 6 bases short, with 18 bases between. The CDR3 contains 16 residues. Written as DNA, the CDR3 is TGTGCCAGCAGTGAACGACTAGAGGGACTCGGGGATACGCAGTATTTT. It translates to CASSERLEGLGDTQYF.

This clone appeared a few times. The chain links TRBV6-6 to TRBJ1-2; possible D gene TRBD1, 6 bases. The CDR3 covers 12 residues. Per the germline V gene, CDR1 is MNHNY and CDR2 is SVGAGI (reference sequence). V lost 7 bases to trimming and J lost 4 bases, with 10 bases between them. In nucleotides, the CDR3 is TGTGCCAGCAACACAGGGTTCTATGGCTACACCTTC. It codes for CASNTGFYGYTF.

In DNA form, the CDR3 reads TGTGCCAGCAGCCCCCCGGGAAGGGGAGGGCAGTACTTC. Its translation: CASSPPGRGGQYF. The chain combines TRBV12-3 or TRBV12-4 with TRBJ2-7, with a possible D match to TRBD2 (6 bases). The CDR3 is 13 residues long. The germline V and J ends were trimmed by 6 bases and 9 bases, with 18 bases remaining between them.

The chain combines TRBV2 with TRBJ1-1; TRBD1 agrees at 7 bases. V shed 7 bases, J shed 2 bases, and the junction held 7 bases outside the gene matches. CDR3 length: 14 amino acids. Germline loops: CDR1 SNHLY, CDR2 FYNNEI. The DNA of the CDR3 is TGTGCCAGCAAGAACCAGGGGGTAAACACTGAAGCTTTCTTT. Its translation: CASKNQGVNTEAFF.

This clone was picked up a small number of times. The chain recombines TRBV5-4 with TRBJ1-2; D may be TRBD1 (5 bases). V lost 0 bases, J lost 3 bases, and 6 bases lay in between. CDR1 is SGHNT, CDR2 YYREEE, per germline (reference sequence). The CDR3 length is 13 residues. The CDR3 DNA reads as TGTGCCAGCAGCTTGGCGGGGGACTATGGCTACACCTTC. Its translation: CASSLAGDYGYTF.

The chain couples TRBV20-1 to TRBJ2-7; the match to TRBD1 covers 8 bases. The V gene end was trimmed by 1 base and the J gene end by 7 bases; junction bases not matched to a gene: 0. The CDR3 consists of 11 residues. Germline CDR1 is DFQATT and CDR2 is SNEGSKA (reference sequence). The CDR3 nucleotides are TGCAGTGCTAGAGGGGACAGGGAGCAGTACTTC. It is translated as CSARGDREQYF.

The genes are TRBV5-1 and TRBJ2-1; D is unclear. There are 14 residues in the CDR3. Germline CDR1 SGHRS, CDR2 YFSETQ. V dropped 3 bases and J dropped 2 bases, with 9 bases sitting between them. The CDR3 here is CASSSDTTYNEQFF. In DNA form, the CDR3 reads TGCGCCAGCAGCTCCGACACGACCTACAATGAGCAGTTCTTC.

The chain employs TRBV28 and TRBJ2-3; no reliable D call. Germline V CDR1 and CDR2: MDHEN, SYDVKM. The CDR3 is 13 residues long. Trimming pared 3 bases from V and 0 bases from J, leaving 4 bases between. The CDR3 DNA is TGTGCCAGCAGTTTCGGTAGCACAGATACGCAGTATTTT. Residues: CASSFGSTDTQYF. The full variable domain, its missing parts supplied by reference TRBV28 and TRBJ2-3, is DVKVTQSSRYLVKRTGEKVFLECVQDMDHENMFWYRQDPGLGLRLIYFSYDVKMKEKGDIPEGYSVSREKKERFSLILESASTNQTSMYLCASSFGSTDTQYFGPGTRLTVL.

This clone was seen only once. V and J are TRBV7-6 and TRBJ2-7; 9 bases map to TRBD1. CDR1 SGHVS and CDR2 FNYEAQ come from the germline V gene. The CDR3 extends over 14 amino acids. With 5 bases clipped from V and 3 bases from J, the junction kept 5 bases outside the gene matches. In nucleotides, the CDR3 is TGTGCCAGCAGCGTGGGACAGGGTAACTACGAGCAGTACTTC. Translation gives CASSVGQGNYEQYF.

CDR3 in amino acids: CASSWTSGGAQYF. CDR3 in DNA: TGTGCCAGCAGCTGGACTAGCGGGGGAGCGCAGTATTTT. The V call is TRBV7-2, the J call TRBJ2-3; 13 bases fit TRBD2. The CDR3 runs to 13 residues. V shed 4 bases, J shed 10 bases, and the junction held 2 bases outside the gene matches. The germline gives CDR1 SGHTA, CDR2 FQGNSA.

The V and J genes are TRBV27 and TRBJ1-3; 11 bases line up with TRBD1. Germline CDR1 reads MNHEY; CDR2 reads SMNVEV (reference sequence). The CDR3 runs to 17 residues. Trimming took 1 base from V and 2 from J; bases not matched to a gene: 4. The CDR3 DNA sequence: TGTGCCAGCAGTTTATATGGACAGGGGGCCGCTGGAAACACCATATATTTT. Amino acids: CASSLYGQGAAGNTIYF.

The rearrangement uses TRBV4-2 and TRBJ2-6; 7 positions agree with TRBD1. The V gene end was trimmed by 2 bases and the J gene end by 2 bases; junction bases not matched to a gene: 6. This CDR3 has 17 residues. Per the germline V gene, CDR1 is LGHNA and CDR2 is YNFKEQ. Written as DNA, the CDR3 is TGTGCCAGCAGCCAAACACAGGGGTCGGCTGGGGCCAACGTCCTGACTTTC. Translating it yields CASSQTQGSAGANVLTF.

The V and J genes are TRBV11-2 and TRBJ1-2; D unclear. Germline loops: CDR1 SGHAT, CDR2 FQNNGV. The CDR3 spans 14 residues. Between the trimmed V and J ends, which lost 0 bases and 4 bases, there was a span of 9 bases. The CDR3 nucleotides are TGTGCCAGCAGCTTAGAAAGCACCATCTATGGCTACACCTTC. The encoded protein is CASSLESTIYGYTF.

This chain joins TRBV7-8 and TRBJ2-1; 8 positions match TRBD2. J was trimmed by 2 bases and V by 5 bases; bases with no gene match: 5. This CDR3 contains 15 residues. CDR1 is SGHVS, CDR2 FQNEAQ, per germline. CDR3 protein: CASSPTSGTYNEQFF. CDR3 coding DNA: TGTGCCAGCAGCCCCACTAGCGGCACCTACAATGAGCAGTTCTTC.

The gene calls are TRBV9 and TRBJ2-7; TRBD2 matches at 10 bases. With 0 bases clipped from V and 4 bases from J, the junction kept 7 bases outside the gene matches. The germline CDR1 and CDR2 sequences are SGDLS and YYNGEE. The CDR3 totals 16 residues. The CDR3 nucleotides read TGTGCCAGCAGCGTAGGCGGTCTAGCGGGAGTATACGAGCAGTACTTC. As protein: CASSVGGLAGVYEQYF.

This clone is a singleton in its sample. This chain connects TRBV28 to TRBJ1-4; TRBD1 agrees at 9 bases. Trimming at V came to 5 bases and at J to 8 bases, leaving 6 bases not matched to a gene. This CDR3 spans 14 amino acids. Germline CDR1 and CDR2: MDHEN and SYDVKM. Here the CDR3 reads CASSVTGTGEKLFF. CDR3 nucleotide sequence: TGTGCCAGCAGTGTAACCGGGACAGGGGAAAAACTGTTTTTT.

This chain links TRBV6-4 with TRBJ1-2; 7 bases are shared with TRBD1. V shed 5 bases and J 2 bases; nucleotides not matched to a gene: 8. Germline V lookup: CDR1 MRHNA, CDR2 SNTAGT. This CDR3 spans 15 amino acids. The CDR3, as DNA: TGTGCCAGCAGTCCCACCTCGACAGGGAACTATGGCTACACCTTC. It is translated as CASSPTSTGNYGYTF.

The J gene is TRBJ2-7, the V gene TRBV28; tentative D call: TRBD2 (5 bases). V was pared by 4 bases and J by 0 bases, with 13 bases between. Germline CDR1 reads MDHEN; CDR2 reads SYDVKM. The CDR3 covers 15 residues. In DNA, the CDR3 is TGTGCCAGCAGTTCGGGAATGGCGAGCTCCTACGAGCAGTACTTC. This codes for CASSSGMASSYEQYF.